Following are 6 T cell receptor beta chains from one sample sequenced in a study of regulatory T cells in long-lasting Graves disease. The time point was: newly diagnosed GD, antithyroid drugs for less than 3 months. PBMC RNA served as the TCR library source. According to the study, TCR beta libraries were built with iRepertoire HTBI primers and CDR3-region Arm-PCR. TCRdb independently ran MiXCR on the multiplex PCR reads; one entry per CDR3 protein. The table shows around 240,000 distinct CDR3 sequences, with around 19% occurring only once. These same data were also listed under a study on T cells in Graves' hyperthyroidism and ophthalmopathy.

Sequencing used peripheral blood mononuclear cells (PBMCs), obtained at new diagnosis, from a patient treated with antithyroid drugs. All receptors derive from a woman aged 25-40 years with Graves disease.

The chain joins TRBV20-1 to TRBJ2-5; 11 bases are shared with TRBD1. With 8 bases clipped from V and 10 bases from J, the junction kept 18 bases outside the gene matches. From germline, CDR1 is DFQATT and CDR2 SNEGSKA (reference sequence). The CDR3 covers 15 residues. The CDR3 spells CSPRTGTGGSQDQYF. The CDR3 region has the DNA TGCAGTCCTCGAACCGGGACAGGGGGTTCTCAGGACCAGTACTTC.

Details on this clonotype: A far larger clone lies a single base away; this is likely a read error. The V and J genes are TRBV6-1 and TRBJ2-1; TRBD1 matches 9 bases. The CDR3 spans 16 residues. V gave up 0 bases and J gave up 10 bases; unmatched junction bases: 10. Germline V gene lookup returns CDR1 MNHNS and CDR2 SASEGT. CDR3 in DNA: TGTGCCAGCAGTGAAGCGCCGGGACAGGGCACCGAAGAGCAGTTCTTC. Residues: CASSEAPGQGTEEQFF.

The chain is built from TRBV25-1 and TRBJ2-6; a weak D match, TRBD1 (5 bases). Germline lookup yields CDR1 MGHDK and CDR2 SYGVNS. This CDR3 region has 17 residues. The ends were cut back, 5 bases at V and 0 bases at J, with 14 bases in the middle. The CDR3 DNA reads TGTGCCAGCAGTATCCTGACAGCGAGCTCTGGGGCCAACGTCCTGACTTTC. Amino acids: CASSILTASSGANVLTF.

In this sample, this clonotype turned up many times. The rearrangement links TRBV28 to TRBJ1-4; a weak D match, TRBD1 (5 bases). The CDR3 spans 15 residues. Germline V CDR1 and CDR2: MDHEN, SYDVKM. The V gene lost 5 bases and the J gene lost 1 base, with 11 bases spanning the gap. The CDR3 here is CASSPLGVTNEKLFF. CDR3 DNA: TGTGCCAGCAGTCCATTGGGGGTAACTAATGAAAAACTGTTTTTT.

This clonotype was recorded a few times. The chain has TRBV7-6 and TRBJ2-1; 7 nucleotides agree with TRBD2. The CDR3 is 11 residues long. In germline, CDR1 is SGHVS, CDR2 FNYEAQ. J lost 14 bases, V lost 4 bases, and 5 bases had no gene match. The DNA for the CDR3 is TGTGCCAGCAGCTCCGGGACTATGGAGTTCTTC. Amino acid sequence: CASSSGTMEFF.

This clonotype was detected ten times or more. The CDR3 DNA sequence: TGTGCCAGCAGCGTTGGTCTGGGGGCCGGGACTGAAGCTTTCTTT. Its protein is CASSVGLGAGTEAFF. The chain uses TRBV9 and TRBJ1-1, with D maybe TRBD1 (6 bases). Trimming removed 2 bases at V and 5 bases at J, with 16 bases between. The germline gives CDR1 SGDLS, CDR2 YYNGEE. The CDR3 extends over 15 amino acids.